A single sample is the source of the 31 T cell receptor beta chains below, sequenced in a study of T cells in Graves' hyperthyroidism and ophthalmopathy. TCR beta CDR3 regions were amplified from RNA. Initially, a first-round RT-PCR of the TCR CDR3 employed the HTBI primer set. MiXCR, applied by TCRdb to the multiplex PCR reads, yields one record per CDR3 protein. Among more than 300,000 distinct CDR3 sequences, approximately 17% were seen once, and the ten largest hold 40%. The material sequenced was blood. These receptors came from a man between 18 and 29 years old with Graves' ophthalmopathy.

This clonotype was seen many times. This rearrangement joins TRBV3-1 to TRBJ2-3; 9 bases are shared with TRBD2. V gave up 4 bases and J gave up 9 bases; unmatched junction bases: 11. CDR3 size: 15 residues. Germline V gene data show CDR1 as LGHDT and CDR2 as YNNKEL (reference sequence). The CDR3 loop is CASSPASGAPGTQYF. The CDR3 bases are TGTGCCAGCAGCCCCGCTAGCGGGGCCCCGGGGACGCAGTATTTT.

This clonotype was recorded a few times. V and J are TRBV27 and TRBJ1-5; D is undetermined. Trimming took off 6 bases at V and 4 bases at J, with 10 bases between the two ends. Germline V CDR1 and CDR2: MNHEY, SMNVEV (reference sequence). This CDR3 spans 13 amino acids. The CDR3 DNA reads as TGTGCCAGCAGGGCCCCGGGAAATCAGCCCCAGCATTTT. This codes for CASRAPGNQPQHF.

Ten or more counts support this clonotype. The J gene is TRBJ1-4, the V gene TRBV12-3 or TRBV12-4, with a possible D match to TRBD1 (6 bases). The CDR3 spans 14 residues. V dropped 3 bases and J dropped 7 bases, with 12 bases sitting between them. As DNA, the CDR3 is TGTGCCAGCAGTTTCTCAGGGGAGGGTGAAAAACTGTTTTTT. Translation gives CASSFSGEGEKLFF.

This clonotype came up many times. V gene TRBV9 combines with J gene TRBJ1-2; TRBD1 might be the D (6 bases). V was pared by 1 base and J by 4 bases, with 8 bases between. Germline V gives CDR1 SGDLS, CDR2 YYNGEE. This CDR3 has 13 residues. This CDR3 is CASSVSGVYGYTF. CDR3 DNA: TGTGCCAGCAGCGTATCAGGGGTCTATGGCTACACCTTC.

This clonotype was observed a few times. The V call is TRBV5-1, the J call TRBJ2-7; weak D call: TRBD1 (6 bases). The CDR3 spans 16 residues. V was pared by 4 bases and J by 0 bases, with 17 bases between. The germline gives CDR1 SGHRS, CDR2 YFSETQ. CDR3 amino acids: CASSILGQPNSYEQYF. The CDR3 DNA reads TGCGCCAGCAGCATCCTAGGACAGCCGAACTCCTACGAGCAGTACTTC.

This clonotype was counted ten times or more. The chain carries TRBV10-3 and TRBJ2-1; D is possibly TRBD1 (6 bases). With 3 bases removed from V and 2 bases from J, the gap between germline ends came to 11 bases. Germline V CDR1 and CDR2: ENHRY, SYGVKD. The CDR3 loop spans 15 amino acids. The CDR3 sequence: CAISEQGITYNEQFF. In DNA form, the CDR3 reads TGTGCCATCAGTGAACAGGGTATTACCTACAATGAGCAGTTCTTC.

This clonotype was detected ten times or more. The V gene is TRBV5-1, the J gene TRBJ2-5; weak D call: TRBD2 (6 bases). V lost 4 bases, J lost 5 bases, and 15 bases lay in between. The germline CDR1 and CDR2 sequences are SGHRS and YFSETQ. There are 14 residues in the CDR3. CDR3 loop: CASSQGLSGETQYF. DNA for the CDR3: TGCGCCAGCAGCCAGGGACTGTCCGGGGAGACCCAGTACTTC.

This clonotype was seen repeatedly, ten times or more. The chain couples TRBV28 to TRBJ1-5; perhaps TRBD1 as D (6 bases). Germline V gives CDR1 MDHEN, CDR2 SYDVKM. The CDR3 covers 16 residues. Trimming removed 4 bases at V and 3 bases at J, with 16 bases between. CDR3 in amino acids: CASSSPTGQYNQPQHF. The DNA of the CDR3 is TGTGCCAGCAGTTCTCCCACCGGACAGTACAATCAGCCCCAGCATTTT.

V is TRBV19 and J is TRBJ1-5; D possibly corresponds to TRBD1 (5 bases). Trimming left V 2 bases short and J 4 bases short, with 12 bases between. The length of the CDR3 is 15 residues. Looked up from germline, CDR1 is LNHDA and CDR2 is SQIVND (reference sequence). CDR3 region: CASSIKPRENQPQHF. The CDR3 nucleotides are TGTGCCAGTAGTATAAAGCCCAGGGAAAATCAGCCCCAGCATTTT.

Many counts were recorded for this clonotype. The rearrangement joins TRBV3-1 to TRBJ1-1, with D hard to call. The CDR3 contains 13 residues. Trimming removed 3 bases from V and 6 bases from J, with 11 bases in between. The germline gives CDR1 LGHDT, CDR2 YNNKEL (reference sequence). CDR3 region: CASSQAVGAEAFF. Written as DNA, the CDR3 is TGTGCCAGCAGCCAGGCCGTGGGTGCTGAAGCTTTCTTT.

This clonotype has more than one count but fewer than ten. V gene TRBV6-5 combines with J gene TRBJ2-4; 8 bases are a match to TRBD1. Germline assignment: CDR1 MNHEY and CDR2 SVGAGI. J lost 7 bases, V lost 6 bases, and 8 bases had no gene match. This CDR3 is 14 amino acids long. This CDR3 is CASRQTGEVNIQYF. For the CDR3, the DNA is TGTGCCAGCAGACAGACAGGGGAAGTGAACATTCAGTACTTC.

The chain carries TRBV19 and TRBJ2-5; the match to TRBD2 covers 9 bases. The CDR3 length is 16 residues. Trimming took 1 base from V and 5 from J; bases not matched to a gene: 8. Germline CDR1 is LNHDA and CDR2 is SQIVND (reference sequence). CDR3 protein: CASSIGFSGGQETQYF. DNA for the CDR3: TGTGCCAGTAGTATAGGTTTTAGCGGGGGCCAGGAGACCCAGTACTTC.

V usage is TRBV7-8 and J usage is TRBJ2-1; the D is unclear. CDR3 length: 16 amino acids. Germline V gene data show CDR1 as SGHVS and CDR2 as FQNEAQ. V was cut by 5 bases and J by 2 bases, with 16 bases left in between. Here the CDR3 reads CASSPTPKGTYNEQFF. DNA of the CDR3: TGTGCCAGCAGCCCCACCCCTAAGGGAACCTACAATGAGCAGTTCTTC.

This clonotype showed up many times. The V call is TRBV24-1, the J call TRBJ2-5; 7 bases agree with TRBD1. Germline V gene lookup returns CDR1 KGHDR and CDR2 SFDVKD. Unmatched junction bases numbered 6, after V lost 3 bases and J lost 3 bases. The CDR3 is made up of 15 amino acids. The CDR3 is CATSDTRGGEETQYF. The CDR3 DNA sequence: TGTGCCACCAGTGATACAAGAGGGGGCGAAGAGACCCAGTACTTC.

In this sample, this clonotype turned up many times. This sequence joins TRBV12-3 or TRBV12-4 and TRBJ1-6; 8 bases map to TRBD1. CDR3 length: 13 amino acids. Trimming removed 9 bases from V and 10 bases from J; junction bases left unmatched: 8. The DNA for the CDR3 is TGTGCCAGTCGGAACAGGGGGTCGTCACCCCTCCACTTT. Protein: CASRNRGSSPLHF.

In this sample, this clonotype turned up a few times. The CDR3 loop is CATHRDRSSYEQYF. In DNA, the CDR3 is TGTGCCACCCACCGGGACAGAAGCTCCTACGAGCAGTACTTC. V gene TRBV6-1 combines with J gene TRBJ2-7; 7 positions match TRBD1. Germline CDR1 reads MNHNS; CDR2 reads SASEGT. V shed 10 bases and J 0 bases; nucleotides not matched to a gene: 9. CDR3 length: 14 residues.

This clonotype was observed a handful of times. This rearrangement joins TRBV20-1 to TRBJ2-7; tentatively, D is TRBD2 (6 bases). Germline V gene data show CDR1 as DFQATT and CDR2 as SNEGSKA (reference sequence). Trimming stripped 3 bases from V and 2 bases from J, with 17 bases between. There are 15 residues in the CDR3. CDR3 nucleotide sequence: TGCAGTGCTAGCAAGTACCGGGACTTCCCCTACGAGCAGTACTTC. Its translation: CSASKYRDFPYEQYF.

CDR3 DNA sequence: TGTGCCAGCAGGATACCGGGCCAGTCTAGCACAGATACGCAGTATTTT. Translation gives CASRIPGQSSTDTQYF. The chain carries TRBV25-1 and TRBJ2-3; D unclear. CDR3 length: 16 amino acids. The germline CDR1 and CDR2 sequences are MGHDK and SYGVNS. With 6 bases removed from V and 0 bases from J, the gap between germline ends came to 16 bases.

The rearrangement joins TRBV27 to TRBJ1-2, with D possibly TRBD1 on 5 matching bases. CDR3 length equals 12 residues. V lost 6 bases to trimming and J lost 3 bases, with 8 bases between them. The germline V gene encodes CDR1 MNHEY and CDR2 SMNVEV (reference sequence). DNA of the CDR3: TGTGCCAGCAGAGCGACAGACTATGGCTACACCTTC. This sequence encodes CASRATDYGYTF.

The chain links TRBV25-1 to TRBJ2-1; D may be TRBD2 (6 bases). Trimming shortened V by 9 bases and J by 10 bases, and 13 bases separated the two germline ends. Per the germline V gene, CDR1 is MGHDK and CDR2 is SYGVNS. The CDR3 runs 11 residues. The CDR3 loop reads CARDYLSEQFF. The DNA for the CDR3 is TGTGCCAGGGACTACCTTTCGGAGCAGTTCTTC.

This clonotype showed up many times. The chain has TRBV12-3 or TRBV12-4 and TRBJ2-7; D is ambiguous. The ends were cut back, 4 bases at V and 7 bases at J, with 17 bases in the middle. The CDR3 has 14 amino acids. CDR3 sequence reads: CASSSPKRRLEQYF. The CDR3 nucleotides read TGTGCCAGCAGTTCGCCCAAGAGGCGTCTTGAGCAGTACTTC.

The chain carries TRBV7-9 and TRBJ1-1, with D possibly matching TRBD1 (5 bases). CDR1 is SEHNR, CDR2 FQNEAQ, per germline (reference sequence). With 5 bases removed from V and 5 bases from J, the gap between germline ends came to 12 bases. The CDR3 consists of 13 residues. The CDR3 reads CASSPEGYTEAFF. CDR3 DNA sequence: TGTGCCAGCAGCCCCGAGGGGTATACTGAAGCTTTCTTT.

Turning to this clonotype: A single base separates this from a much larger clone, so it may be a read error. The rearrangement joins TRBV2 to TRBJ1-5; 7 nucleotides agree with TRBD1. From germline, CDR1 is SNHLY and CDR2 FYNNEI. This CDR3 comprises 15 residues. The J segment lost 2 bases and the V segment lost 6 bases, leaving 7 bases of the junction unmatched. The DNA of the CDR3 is TGTGCCAGCAGCGCTACAGGGGACGGCAATCAGCCCCAGCATTTT. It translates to CASSATGDGNQPQHF.

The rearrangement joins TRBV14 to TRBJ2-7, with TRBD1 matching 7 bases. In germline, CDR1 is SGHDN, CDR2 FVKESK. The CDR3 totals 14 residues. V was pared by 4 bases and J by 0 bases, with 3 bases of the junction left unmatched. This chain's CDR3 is CASSPGTDSYEQYF. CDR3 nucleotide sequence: TGTGCCAGCAGCCCTGGGACAGACTCCTACGAGCAGTACTTC. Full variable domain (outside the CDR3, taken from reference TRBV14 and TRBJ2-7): EAGVTQFPSHSVIEKGQTVTLRCDPISGHDNLYWYRRVMGKEIKFLLHFVKESKQDESGMPNNRFLAERTGGTYSTLKVQPAELEDSGVYFCASSPGTDSYEQYFGPGTRLTVT.

The CDR3 region is CASSNGAARPEAFF. The CDR3 nucleotides are TGTGCCAGCTCAAACGGGGCGGCGCGCCCTGAAGCTTTCTTT. The gene calls are TRBV18 and TRBJ1-1; possibly TRBD1 for D (5 bases). The CDR3 length is 14 residues. The V gene lost 5 bases and the J gene lost 6 bases, with 16 bases spanning the gap. Germline values: CDR1 KGHSH, CDR2 LQKENI.

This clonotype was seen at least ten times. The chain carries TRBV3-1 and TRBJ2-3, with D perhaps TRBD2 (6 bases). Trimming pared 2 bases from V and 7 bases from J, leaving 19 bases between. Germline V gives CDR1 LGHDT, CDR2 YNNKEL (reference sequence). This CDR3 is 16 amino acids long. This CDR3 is CASSQRGGAGVNTQYF. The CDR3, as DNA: TGTGCCAGCAGCCAACGTGGCGGGGCCGGCGTCAATACGCAGTATTTT.

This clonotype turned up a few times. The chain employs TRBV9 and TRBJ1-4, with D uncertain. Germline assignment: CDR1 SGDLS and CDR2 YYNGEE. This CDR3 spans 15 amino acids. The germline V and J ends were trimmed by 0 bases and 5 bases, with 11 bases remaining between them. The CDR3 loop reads CASSVEGRQNEKLFF. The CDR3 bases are TGTGCCAGCAGCGTAGAAGGACGGCAAAATGAAAAACTGTTTTTT.

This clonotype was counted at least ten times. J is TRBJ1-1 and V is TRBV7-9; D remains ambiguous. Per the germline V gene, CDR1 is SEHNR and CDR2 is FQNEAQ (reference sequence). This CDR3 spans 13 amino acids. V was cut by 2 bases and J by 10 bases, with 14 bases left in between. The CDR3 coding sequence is TGTGCCAGCAGCTTAAGGTCCTCCCCCGGAGCTTTCTTT. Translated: CASSLRSSPGAFF.

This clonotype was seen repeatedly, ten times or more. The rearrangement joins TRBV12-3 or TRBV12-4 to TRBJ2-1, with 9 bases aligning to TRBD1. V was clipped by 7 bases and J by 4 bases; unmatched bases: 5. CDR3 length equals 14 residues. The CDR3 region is CASITGGAYNEQFF. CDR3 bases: TGTGCCAGCATCACAGGGGGCGCATACAATGAGCAGTTCTTC.

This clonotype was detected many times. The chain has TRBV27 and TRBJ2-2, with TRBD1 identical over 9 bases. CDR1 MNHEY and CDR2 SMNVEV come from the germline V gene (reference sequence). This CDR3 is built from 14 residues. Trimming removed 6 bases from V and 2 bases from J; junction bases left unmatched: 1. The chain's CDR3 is CASRGQGNTGELFF. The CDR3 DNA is TGTGCCAGCAGGGGACAGGGCAACACCGGGGAGCTGTTTTTT.

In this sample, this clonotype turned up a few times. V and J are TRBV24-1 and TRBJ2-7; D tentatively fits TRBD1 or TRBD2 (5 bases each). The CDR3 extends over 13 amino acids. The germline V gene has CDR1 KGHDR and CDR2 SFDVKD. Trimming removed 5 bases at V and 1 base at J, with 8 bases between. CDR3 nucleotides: TGTGCCACCAGTGGAGGGGTTTCCTACGAGCAGTACTTC. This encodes CATSGGVSYEQYF.